A selection of T cell receptor beta chains follows, all from one sample in a study of response to subunit inactivated influenza vaccine. TCRdb recomputed calls from the RT-PCR reads with MiXCR, one row per CDR3 protein. The profile shows around 300,000 distinct CDR3 sequences, roughly 20% of them singletons. The specimen was PBMCs from blood, collected roughly 20 months after vaccination. These receptors all come from a man aged 45 to 75 who received an inactivated influenza vaccine. Both conserved end residues are part of each CDR3. A D gene is named only where the DNA matches it firmly. Clone sizes are given selectively: once, few, many, or a class where the clone is expanded.

j_call	d_call	v_call	cdr3_length	clone_size	cdr3_aa	cdr3_nt
TRBJ1-1	NA	TRBV12-3/TRBV12-4	14	many	CASSSDRLNTEAFF	TGTGCCAGCAGTTCCGACAGGCTGAACACTGAAGCTTTCTTT
TRBJ2-1	TRBD1	TRBV16	19	few	CASTPYLPATGGSSNEQFF	TGTGCCAGCACCCCATATCTCCCCGCGACAGGGGGGTCTAGCAATGAGCAGTTCTTC
TRBJ2-2	NA	TRBV7-2	14	NA	CASSLEGRNGELFF	TGTGCCAGCAGCTTAGAGGGGCGAAACGGGGAGCTGTTTTTT
TRBJ2-1	TRBD2	TRBV2	14	NA	CASNSGGPGNEQFF	TGTGCCAGCAATTCGGGAGGGCCCGGCAATGAGCAGTTCTTC
TRBJ1-5	TRBD1	TRBV12-3/TRBV12-4	15	NA	CASSPGQGINQPQHF	TGTGCCAGCAGCCCAGGACAGGGGATCAATCAGCCCCAGCATTTT
TRBJ2-6	NA	TRBV4-1	21	NA	CASSQDTPGRVFGSGANVLTF	TGCGCCAGCAGCCAGGACACCCCGGGACGGGTTTTTGGGTCTGGGGCCAACGTCCTGACTTTC
TRBJ2-5	NA	TRBV29-1	11	few	CSASSGTQLCF	TGCAGCGCCAGTAGCGGTACCCAATTGTGCTTC
TRBJ2-2	NA	TRBV15	14	NA	CATSPRGWTGELFF	TGTGCCACCAGTCCGCGGGGATGGACCGGGGAGCTGTTTTTT
TRBJ2-3	NA	TRBV7-3	17	NA	CASSLSPGRGWKDTQYF	TGTGCCAGCAGCTTATCGCCGGGTCGCGGGTGGAAAGATACGCAGTATTTT
TRBJ1-1	NA	TRBV29-1	15	once	CSVGSGVRRNTEAFF	TGCAGCGTTGGATCAGGGGTCCGGAGGAACACTGAAGCTTTCTTT
TRBJ2-5	TRBD1	TRBV4-1	16	NA	CASSQQGQGVRETQYF	TGCGCCAGCAGCCAACAGGGACAGGGGGTACGGGAGACCCAGTACTTC
TRBJ1-2	NA	TRBV10-3	15	few	CASRRGTDMNYGYTF	TGTGCCTCAAGACGGGGTACGGACATGAACTATGGCTACACCTTC
TRBJ2-1	NA	TRBV11-2	12	NA	CASSPGHDEQFF	TGTGCCAGCAGCCCCGGGCACGATGAGCAGTTCTTC
TRBJ1-1	TRBD1	TRBV12-3/TRBV12-4	14	NA	CASRHQGAYTEAFF	TGTGCCAGCAGGCATCAGGGGGCCTACACTGAAGCTTTCTTT
TRBJ2-1	TRBD2	TRBV10-3	14	NA	CAISTLKAGGPQFF	TGTGCCATCAGTACACTTAAAGCGGGAGGGCCCCAGTTCTTC
TRBJ1-1	NA	TRBV24-1	13	few	CATSDFTNTEAFF	TGTGCCACCAGTGATTTTACGAACACTGAAGCTTTCTTT
TRBJ1-1	TRBD1	TRBV7-9	15	few	CASSFTPTGGTEAFF	TGTGCCAGCAGCTTTACACCGACAGGGGGAACTGAAGCTTTCTTT
TRBJ1-2	NA	TRBV6-1	13	many	CASVVQGIYGYTF	TGTGCCAGCGTAGTTCAGGGGATCTATGGCTACACCTTC
TRBJ1-1	NA	TRBV11-2	14	NA	CASSFSGKNTEAFF	TGTGCCAGCAGCTTCTCCGGGAAGAACACTGAAGCTTTCTTT
TRBJ2-2	NA	TRBV3-1	13	NA	CASTQGWGGELFF	TGTGCCAGCACCCAAGGCTGGGGCGGGGAGCTGTTTTTT
TRBJ1-6	TRBD1	TRBV4-3	14	few	CASSGTGPLSPLHF	TGCGCCAGCAGTGGGACAGGCCCCCTCTCACCCCTCCACTTT
TRBJ2-5	NA	TRBV7-9	14	NA	CASSDRDPGGTQYF	TGTGCCAGCAGCGACCGGGACCCCGGGGGGACCCAGTACTTC
TRBJ1-6	NA	TRBV15	13	few	CATSAGGDSPLHF	TGTGCCACCAGCGCCGGGGGCGACTCACCCCTCCACTTT
TRBJ2-1	NA	TRBV12-3/TRBV12-4	16	few	CASSLPLGRTYNEQFF	TGTGCCAGCAGTCTCCCTCTCGGGCGCACCTACAATGAGCAGTTCTTC
TRBJ1-5	TRBD1	TRBV27	15	few	CASSPPDRANQPQHF	TGTGCCAGCAGCCCGCCCGACAGGGCGAATCAGCCCCAGCATTTT
TRBJ2-1	NA	TRBV7-9	11	few	CAHTPANEQFF	TGTGCCCACACCCCGGCCAATGAGCAGTTCTTC
TRBJ2-7	TRBD1	TRBV29-1	12	many	CSVRWDRHEQYF	TGCAGCGTTCGATGGGACAGACACGAGCAGTACTTC
TRBJ1-1	TRBD1	TRBV5-1	15	NA	CASSGGTGMNTEAFF	TGCGCCAGCAGCGGAGGGACAGGGATGAACACTGAAGCTTTCTTT
TRBJ2-1	NA	TRBV7-6	13	NA	CASSLVEVDEQFF	TGTGCCAGCAGCTTAGTTGAGGTTGATGAGCAGTTCTTC
TRBJ2-7	TRBD2	TRBV30	13	NA	CAVNSGGVYEQYF	TGTGCCGTAAATAGCGGGGGCGTCTACGAGCAGTACTTC
TRBJ2-5	TRBD2	TRBV6-1	15	NA	CASTPLGGAKETQYF	TGTGCCAGCACCCCTCTCGGGGGGGCCAAAGAGACCCAGTACTTC
TRBJ1-1	TRBD1	TRBV6-5	19	few	CASSFPPGQGGAMNTEAFF	TGTGCCAGCAGTTTTCCACCGGGACAGGGGGGCGCGATGAACACTGAAGCTTTCTTT
TRBJ1-5	NA	TRBV6-1	13	NA	CASSEGLNQPQHF	TGTGCCAGCAGTGAAGGCCTTAATCAGCCCCAGCATTTT
TRBJ2-7	NA	TRBV2	15	NA	CASVVQPVLTYEQYF	TGTGCCAGCGTAGTCCAGCCCGTCCTAACCTACGAGCAGTACTTC
TRBJ2-7	NA	TRBV6-1	19	once	CASSTRTRDHLTQLYEQYF	TGTGCCAGCAGCACTAGGACCCGGGACCACCTCACGCAGCTATACGAGCAGTACTTC
TRBJ1-1	NA	TRBV6-1	13	NA	CASRAVGNTEAFF	TGTGCCAGCAGGGCTGTGGGGAACACTGAAGCTTTCTTT
TRBJ1-2	TRBD1	TRBV4-1	15	NA	CASSAGQINNYGYTF	TGCGCCAGCAGCGCGGGACAGATAAATAACTATGGCTACACCTTC
TRBJ2-7	NA	TRBV10-3	15	few	CAISDLYRETDEQYF	TGTGCCATCAGTGACTTGTACAGGGAAACGGACGAGCAGTACTTC
TRBJ2-2	NA	TRBV4-2	14	few	CASSHPDARGELFF	TGTGCCAGCAGCCACCCCGATGCAAGGGGGGAGCTGTTTTTT
TRBJ2-3	NA	TRBV20-1	12	few	CSAAWSSDTQYF	TGCAGTGCAGCGTGGAGTTCAGATACGCAGTATTTT
TRBJ1-4	TRBD1	TRBV20-1	14	few	CSAIPQGGLEKLFF	TGCAGTGCTATACCACAGGGGGGGCTTGAAAAACTGTTTTTT
TRBJ2-3	TRBD2	TRBV20-1	14	many	CSALTSGGSDTQYF	TGCAGTGCCCTGACTAGCGGGGGCTCAGATACGCAGTATTTT
TRBJ1-1	TRBD1	TRBV28	15	few	CASSRLTGVNTEAFF	TGTGCCAGCAGTCGGCTCACAGGGGTAAACACTGAAGCTTTCTTT
TRBJ2-3	TRBD2	TRBV7-8	15	few	CASSRGLAGLDTQYF	TGTGCCAGCAGCCGGGGACTAGCGGGACTGGATACGCAGTATTTT
TRBJ2-3	NA	TRBV21-1	16	few	CASSKDQRGGGSAQYF	TGTGCCAGCAGCAAAGACCAGCGGGGGGGCGGGTCAGCGCAGTATTTT
TRBJ1-4	NA	TRBV4-2	16	few	CASSQDWSGTNEKLFF	TGTGCCAGCAGCCAAGATTGGAGTGGGACTAATGAAAAACTGTTTTTT
TRBJ2-5	TRBD2	TRBV27	16	NA	CASRSSGGPIEETQYF	TGTGCCAGCAGGTCTTCGGGGGGGCCCATAGAAGAGACCCAGTACTTC
TRBJ1-3	NA	TRBV7-2	15	few	CASSLGTVDRNTIYF	TGTGCCAGCAGCTTAGGGACAGTCGATCGAAACACCATATATTTT
TRBJ2-3	NA	TRBV6-1	15	few	CASSEMGLRTDTQYF	TGTGCCAGCAGCGAAATGGGGTTGAGGACAGATACGCAGTATTTT
TRBJ2-2	NA	TRBV7-2	15	few	CASSRTRANTGELFF	TGTGCCAGCAGCCGTACAAGAGCGAACACCGGGGAGCTGTTTTTT
TRBJ2-1	TRBD2	TRBV6-2/TRBV6-3	16	few	CASRLAGINSYNEQFF	TGTGCCAGCAGATTAGCGGGGATTAACTCCTACAATGAGCAGTTCTTC
TRBJ2-5	TRBD2	TRBV5-1	19	NA	CASSFKRLAGFDGQETQYF	TGCGCCAGCAGCTTTAAACGACTAGCGGGGTTTGACGGGCAAGAGACCCAGTACTTC